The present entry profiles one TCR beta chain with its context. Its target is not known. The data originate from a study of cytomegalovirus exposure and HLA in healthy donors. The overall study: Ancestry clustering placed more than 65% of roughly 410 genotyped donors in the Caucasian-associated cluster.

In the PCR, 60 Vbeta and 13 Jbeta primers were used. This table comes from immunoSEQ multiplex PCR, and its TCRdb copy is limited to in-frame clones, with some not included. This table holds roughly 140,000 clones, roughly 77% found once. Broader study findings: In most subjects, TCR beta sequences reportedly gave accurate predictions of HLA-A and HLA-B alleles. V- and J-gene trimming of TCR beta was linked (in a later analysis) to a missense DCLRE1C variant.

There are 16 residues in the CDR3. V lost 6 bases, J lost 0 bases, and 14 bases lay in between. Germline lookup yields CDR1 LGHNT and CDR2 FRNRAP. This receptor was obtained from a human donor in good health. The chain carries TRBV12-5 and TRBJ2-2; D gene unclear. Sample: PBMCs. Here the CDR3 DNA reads TGTGCTAGTGGCAAAAATAGTGTCGCGAACACCGGGGAGCTGTTTTTT. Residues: CASGKNSVANTGELFF.